The clone carrying this T cell receptor (beta chain) was counted at least ten times. The antigen is unknown. The data were taken from a study of early T cells in non-severe SARS-CoV-2 infection. For the study at large: Sequencing targeted bulk RNA from unsorted whole blood, leaving chains unpaired.

Trimming took off 0 bases at V and 8 bases at J, with 8 bases between the two ends. Germline CDR1 DFQATT, CDR2 SNEGSKA (reference sequence). CDR3 size: 13 residues. Individual cDNA molecules received unique molecular identifiers. TCRdb recomputed calls from the 5' RACE reads with MiXCR, one row per CDR3 protein. The data show tens of thousands of distinct CDR3 sequences, with nearly 10% seen just once and approximately 12% held by the top ten. Study findings and constraints: VDJdb matching, biased toward anti-spike CD8 responses, missed private and CD4 specificities.

The specimen sequenced was whole blood. This TCR came from an adult who was a healthcare worker with PCR-confirmed SARS-CoV-2 infection or an uninfected control (not recorded which). V is TRBV20-1 and J is TRBJ1-6; the D is unclear. In DNA, the CDR3 is TGCAGTGCTAGAGAAGGGTTGCATTCACCCCTCCACTTT. It codes for CSAREGLHSPLHF.